This record concerns one TCR beta chain sequence. Its antigen is unknown. The naive CD8 fraction comprised CD45RO-negative cells positively selected for CCR7 and excluded terminally differentiated effector memory CD45RA+ cells. V lost 2 bases to trimming and J lost 2 bases, with 9 bases between them. Germline V gives CDR1 MDHEN, CDR2 SYDVKM. The CDR3 runs to 14 residues. Every immunoSEQ plate was one replicate of a subset's evenly spread DNA. Assay: immunoSEQ multiplex PCR; the TCRdb copy retains only in-frame clones and omits some. In the table there are about 2,200,000 clones, roughly 91% of which are singletons. The data originate from a study of shared clonotypes between healthy human individuals. General study results and limits: Depth of sequencing was expected to influence donor clonotype sharing. Non-shared clonotypes had lower generation probabilities than those shared by all four donors.

Sequencing was carried out using naive CD8+ T cells from PBMCs. The chain recombines TRBV28 with TRBJ2-5, with a possible D match to TRBD1 (5 bases). This receptor was obtained from a man between 18 and 35 years old in good health. Some clones in this sample may be carry-over from other donors' samples. In nucleotides, the CDR3 is TGTGCCAGCAGTTTAATGGGGCGGCAAGAGACCCAGTACTTC. Residues: CASSLMGRQETQYF.